This is a list of T cell receptor beta chains from one sample in a study of shared clonotypes between healthy human individuals. The repertoire was sequenced with immunoSEQ multiplex PCR; TCRdb's copy has only in-frame clones and lacks some. The data hold 800,000 to 950,000 clones, with roughly 96% observed a single time. The sequenced material came from naive CD8+ T cells sorted from blood. The source is a young man in good health. Each CDR3 is given without its conserved first and last residue.

v_gene	j_gene	CDR3aa
TRBV6-5	TRBJ2-1	ASSGGTSDYNEQF
TRBV19	TRBJ1-5	ASSISSNQPQH
TRBV27	TRBJ2-7	ASSLYGSGYEQY
TRBV7-9	TRBJ1-5	ASSSNSRAADQPQH
TRBV6-5	TRBJ2-7	ASSYRQGVYEQY
TRBV6-1	TRBJ2-7	ASSDIRGLAGGEQY
TRBV5-4	TRBJ2-7	ASSSLAGGLAEQY
TRBV5-1	TRBJ2-3	ASREDGLRDTQY
TRBV15	TRBJ1-5	ATSSWTESNQPQH
TRBV27	TRBJ2-2	ASSPPTGLMF